Listed here are 14 T cell receptor beta chains from one sample, sequenced in a study of blood T cells in healthy people across ages. Using a J-beta primer mix together with a sample-barcoded 5' primer, a second PCR was run for 7 to 11 cycles. One entry per CDR3 protein results from TCRdb running MiXCR on the 5' RACE reads. This sample carries around 320,000 distinct CDR3 sequences, 27% of them seen once, and the ten largest clones take roughly 30%. Sequenced material: blood. The source is a woman aged 70-85 years in good health.

This clonotype was detected a few times. V is TRBV20-1 and J is TRBJ2-7, with a possible D match to TRBD2 (5 bases). Trimming stripped 3 bases from V and 1 base from J, with 13 bases between. CDR3 size: 14 residues. CDR1 is DFQATT, CDR2 SNEGSKA, per germline (reference sequence). CDR3 residues: CSARVAGSSYEQYF. CDR3 sequence (DNA): TGCAGTGCTAGGGTCGCGGGCTCATCCTACGAGCAGTACTTC.

This chain uses TRBV27 with TRBJ1-4, with 7 bases identical to TRBD1. This CDR3 has 14 residues. Germline lookup yields CDR1 MNHEY and CDR2 SMNVEV (reference sequence). The J segment lost 10 bases and the V segment lost 2 bases, leaving 7 bases of the junction unmatched. CDR3 in DNA: TGTGCCAGCAGTTTAAATGGCAGGGGGGCAAAACTGTTTTTT. Protein sequence: CASSLNGRGAKLFF.

This chain joins TRBV20-1 and TRBJ1-5; no firm D call. Germline V CDR1 and CDR2: DFQATT, SNEGSKA (reference sequence). This CDR3 contains 18 residues. V was clipped by 0 bases and J by 6 bases, with 24 bases between them. This chain's CDR3 is CSARDPDRPQSRGQPQHF. As DNA, the CDR3 is TGCAGTGCTAGAGATCCTGACCGACCACAATCCCGGGGTCAGCCCCAGCATTTT.

This clonotype has ten or more counts. This chain connects TRBV5-8 to TRBJ1-1; no definite D call. This CDR3 region has 14 residues. With 3 bases removed from V and 5 bases from J, the gap between germline ends came to 14 bases. CDR1 is SGHTS and CDR2 is YDEGEE in the germline V gene. The CDR3 reads CASSWGLRRTEAFF. CDR3 in DNA: TGTGCCAGCAGCTGGGGTTTAAGGAGGACTGAAGCTTTCTTT.

A few counts support this clonotype. This chain uses TRBV12-3 or TRBV12-4 with TRBJ2-1; perhaps TRBD2 as D (6 bases). V was pared by 4 bases and J by 9 bases, with 19 bases between. The CDR3 consists of 15 residues. The CDR3 sequence is CASSSDIGGVGEQFF. CDR3 DNA: TGTGCCAGCAGTTCGGATATCGGAGGGGTAGGTGAGCAGTTCTTC.

The genes are TRBV3-1 and TRBJ2-5; 15 bases are a match to TRBD2. V shed 7 bases and J 5 bases; nucleotides not matched to a gene: 11. CDR1 and CDR2 (germline): LGHDT, YNNKEL (reference sequence). This CDR3 is built from 17 residues. This CDR3 reads CASKSSLGLAGGETQYF. The CDR3 nucleotides are TGTGCCAGCAAGAGTTCGCTAGGACTAGCGGGAGGGGAGACCCAGTACTTC.

The chain has TRBV4-2 and TRBJ1-2; D remains ambiguous. This CDR3 region has 16 residues. From germline, CDR1 is LGHNA and CDR2 YNFKEQ. Trimming took off 0 bases at V and 6 bases at J, with 17 bases between the two ends. The CDR3 sequence is CASSQEGPLRSDGYTF. In DNA form, the CDR3 reads TGTGCCAGCAGCCAAGAAGGGCCCCTGCGGTCCGATGGCTACACCTTC.

The chain recombines TRBV7-2 with TRBJ2-1; TRBD2 is a possible D gene (5 bases). The CDR3 sequence is 18 residues long. Germline CDR1 is SGHTA and CDR2 is FQGNSA. V lost 0 bases and J lost 7, with 22 bases in between. This CDR3 is CASSLARGSLLTLNEQFF. The CDR3 DNA sequence: TGTGCCAGCAGCTTAGCGAGAGGGTCACTCCTTACCCTAAATGAGCAGTTCTTC.

The chain is built from TRBV7-2 and TRBJ2-1; 9 nucleotides align to TRBD1. V was pared by 4 bases and J by 4 bases, with 8 bases of the junction left unmatched. Germline CDR1 reads SGHTA; CDR2 reads FQGNSA. The CDR3 is 16 residues long. The CDR3 bases are TGTGCCAGCAGCTGGGGTTCCGGGACAGGGTACAATGAGCAGTTCTTC. Protein product: CASSWGSGTGYNEQFF.

CDR3 sequence reads: CASEYSGRADTQYF. In nucleotides, the CDR3 is TGTGCCTCCGAATATAGCGGGAGGGCAGATACGCAGTATTTT. The chain joins TRBV12-3 or TRBV12-4 to TRBJ2-3; TRBD2 matches at 11 bases. The CDR3 runs to 14 residues. The V gene end was trimmed by 11 bases and the J gene end by 4 bases; junction bases not matched to a gene: 8.

In its sample, this clonotype was seen a few times. The CDR3 spells CASSLSKGGYEQYF. In DNA, the CDR3 is TGTGCCAGCAGCCTTTCGAAAGGGGGCTACGAGCAGTACTTC. The gene calls are TRBV7-2 and TRBJ2-7; the D gene is possibly TRBD1 (6 bases). V dropped 5 bases and J dropped 3 bases, with 14 bases sitting between them. CDR3 length: 14 amino acids. Germline V gives CDR1 SGHTA, CDR2 FQGNSA.

The chain links TRBV19 to TRBJ1-2; 7 positions match TRBD1. Germline trimming cut 4 bases from V and 4 bases from J; bases unmatched to any gene: 6. Germline V CDR1 and CDR2: LNHDA, SQIVND (reference sequence). CDR3 length: 14 amino acids. CDR3 nucleotides: TGTGCCAGTAGTACCTCGGGACAGCTCTATGGCTACACCTTC. It encodes CASSTSGQLYGYTF.

V and J are TRBV19 and TRBJ1-2; 7 positions match TRBD1. V shed 2 bases, J shed 2 bases, and the junction held 5 bases outside the gene matches. This CDR3 has 15 residues. Germline V gene sequence: CDR1 LNHDA, CDR2 SQIVND (reference sequence). The CDR3, as DNA: TGTGCCAGTAGTATAAGGGGACAGAAGAACTATGGCTACACCTTC. It specifies CASSIRGQKNYGYTF.

This clonotype was detected a few times. The conserved phenylalanine or tryptophan is not found at the CDR3 terminus, so this likely reflects a read error. This chain links TRBV7-2 with TRBJ2-7, with 7 bases lining up with TRBD1. CDR1 and CDR2 (germline): SGHTA, FQGNSA. The V segment lost 1 base and the J segment 2 bases; nucleotides outside the gene matches: 5. The CDR3 spans 15 residues. CDR3: CASSLEGAKAYEQYL. CDR3 bases: TGTGCCAGCAGCTTAGAGGGGGCCAAAGCCTACGAGCAGTACCTC.